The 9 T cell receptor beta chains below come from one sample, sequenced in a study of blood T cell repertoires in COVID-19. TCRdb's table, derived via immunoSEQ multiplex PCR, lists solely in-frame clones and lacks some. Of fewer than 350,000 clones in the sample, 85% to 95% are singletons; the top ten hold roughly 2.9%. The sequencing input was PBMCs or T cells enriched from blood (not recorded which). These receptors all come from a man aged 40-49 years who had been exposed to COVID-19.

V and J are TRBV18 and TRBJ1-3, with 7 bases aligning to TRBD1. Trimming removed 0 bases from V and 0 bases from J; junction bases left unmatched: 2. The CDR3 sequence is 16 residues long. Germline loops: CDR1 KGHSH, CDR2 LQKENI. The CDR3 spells CASSPPRDSSGNTIYF. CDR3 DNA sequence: TGTGCCAGCTCACCACCTAGGGACAGCTCTGGAAACACCATATATTTT.

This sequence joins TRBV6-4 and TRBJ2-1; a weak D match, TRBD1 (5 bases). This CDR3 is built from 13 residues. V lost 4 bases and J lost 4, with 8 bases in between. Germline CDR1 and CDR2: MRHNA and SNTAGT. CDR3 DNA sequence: TGTGCCAGCAGTGCGACAGTTTACAATGAGCAGTTCTTC. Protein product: CASSATVYNEQFF.

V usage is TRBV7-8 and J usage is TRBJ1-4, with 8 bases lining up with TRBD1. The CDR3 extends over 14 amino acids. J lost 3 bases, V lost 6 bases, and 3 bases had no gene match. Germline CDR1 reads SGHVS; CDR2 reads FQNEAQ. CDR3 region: CASSSGGSNEKLFF. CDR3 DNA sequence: TGTGCCAGCAGTTCAGGGGGCTCTAATGAAAAACTGTTTTTT.

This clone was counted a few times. The CDR3 region has the DNA TGCGCCAGCAGCGATGGACAGGGGCGATCCTACGAGCAGTACTTC. Protein sequence: CASSDGQGRSYEQYF. The rearrangement links TRBV10-1 to TRBJ2-7, with 9 bases identical to TRBD1. Germline CDR1 reads WNHNN; CDR2 reads SYGVQD (reference sequence). This CDR3 is built from 15 residues. Losses at the gene ends were 6 bases for V and 1 base for J; bases not matched to a gene: 7.

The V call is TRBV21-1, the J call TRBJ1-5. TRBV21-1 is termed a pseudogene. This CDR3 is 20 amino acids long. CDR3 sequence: CASLLPPGGRGDFSNQPQHF. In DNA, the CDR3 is TGTGCGTCCCTACTCCCACCGGGGGGCAGGGGAGACTTTAGCAATCAGCCCCAGCATTTT.

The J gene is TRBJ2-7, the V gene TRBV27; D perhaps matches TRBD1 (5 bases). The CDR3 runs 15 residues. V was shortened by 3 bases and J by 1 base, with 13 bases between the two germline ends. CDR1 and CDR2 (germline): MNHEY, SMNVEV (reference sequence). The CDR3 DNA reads TGTGCCAGCAGTTTGACCGTTGACAGTTCCTACGAGCAGTACTTC. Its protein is CASSLTVDSSYEQYF.

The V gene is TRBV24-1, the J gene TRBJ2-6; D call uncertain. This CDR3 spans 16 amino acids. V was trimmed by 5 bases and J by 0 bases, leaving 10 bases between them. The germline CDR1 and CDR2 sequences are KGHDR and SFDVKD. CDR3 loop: CATSGPTGSGANVLTF. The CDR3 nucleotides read TGTGCCACCAGTGGACCGACGGGCTCTGGGGCCAACGTCCTGACTTTC.

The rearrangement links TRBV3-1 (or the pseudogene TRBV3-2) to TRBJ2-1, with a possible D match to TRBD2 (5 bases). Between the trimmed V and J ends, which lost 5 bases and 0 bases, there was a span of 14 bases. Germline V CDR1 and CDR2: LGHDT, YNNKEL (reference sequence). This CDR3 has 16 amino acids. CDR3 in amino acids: CASSSRTANSYNEQFF. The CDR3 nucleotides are TGTGCCAGCAGCTCTCGGACTGCGAACTCCTACAATGAGCAGTTCTTC.

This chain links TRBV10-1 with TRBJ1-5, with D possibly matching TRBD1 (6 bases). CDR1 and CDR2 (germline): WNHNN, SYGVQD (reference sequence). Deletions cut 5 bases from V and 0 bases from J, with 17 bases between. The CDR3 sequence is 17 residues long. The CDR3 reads CASSRNWTEDSNQPQHF. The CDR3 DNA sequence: TGCGCCAGCAGTAGAAACTGGACAGAAGATAGCAATCAGCCCCAGCATTTT.